Below are 21 T cell receptor beta chains sequenced from a single sample in a study of T-cell memory formation after mild COVID-19. TCRdb called the 5' RACE reads again in MiXCR, with one record for every CDR3 protein. The sample records tens of thousands of distinct CDR3 sequences, roughly 20% being singletons. The specimen sequenced was PBMCs or a T cell subset sorted from them (not recorded which). Every receptor here comes from an adult who had mild COVID-19 (a few samples of this study predate the infection). Cell type and time point are not known.

J is TRBJ2-5 and V is TRBV29-1, with a weak D call TRBD2 (6 bases). The V end lost 4 bases, the J end lost 5 bases, and 17 bases lay between the germline ends. This CDR3 has 14 residues. Germline CDR1 SQVTM, CDR2 ANQGSEA. As DNA, the CDR3 is TGCAGCGTTGTTGGAGGGGAATATCCGGAGACCCAGTACTTC. It specifies CSVVGGEYPETQYF.

This clonotype was seen more than once but under ten times. The V gene is TRBV24-1, the J gene TRBJ2-7; 10 bases are a match to TRBD2. V was pared by 4 bases and J by 3 bases, with 8 bases of the junction left unmatched. The CDR3 covers 16 residues. Germline V CDR1 and CDR2: KGHDR, SFDVKD. CDR3 in amino acids: CATSDPNSGRDYEQYF. In nucleotides, the CDR3 is TGTGCCACCAGTGACCCGAACAGCGGGAGGGACTACGAGCAGTACTTC.

This clonotype has a count of ten or more. The chain links TRBV6-1 to TRBJ2-5; 9 nucleotides agree with TRBD1. This CDR3 contains 14 residues. CDR1 and CDR2 (germline): MNHNS, SASEGT. Unmatched junction bases numbered 7, after V lost 7 bases and J lost 4 bases. DNA for the CDR3: TGTGCCAGCACCCGGGACAGGGAGCTAGAGACCCAGTACTTC. The encoded protein is CASTRDRELETQYF.

The sample holds many counts of this clonotype. The genes are TRBV5-1 and TRBJ1-3, with D possibly TRBD1 on 5 matching bases. Per the germline V gene, CDR1 is SGHRS and CDR2 is YFSETQ. V was pared by 3 bases and J by 0 bases, with 19 bases between. The CDR3 is 18 residues long. This CDR3 is CASSYLPRDVSSGNTIYF. The CDR3 DNA is TGCGCCAGCAGCTACCTCCCCAGGGACGTTAGCTCTGGAAACACCATATATTTT.

This clonotype was recorded at least ten times. The chain uses TRBV12-3 or TRBV12-4 and TRBJ2-3; 8 nucleotides match TRBD2. This CDR3 is 16 amino acids long. Trimming removed 6 bases from V and 3 bases from J; junction bases left unmatched: 11. In DNA form, the CDR3 reads TGTGCCAGCAGCCCCCGGGGGCTAGCGGGTACAGATACGCAGTATTTT. Protein sequence: CASSPRGLAGTDTQYF.

The chain couples TRBV11-3 to TRBJ2-5; D not certain. Germline values: CDR1 SGHNT, CDR2 YENEEA. Trimming shortened V by 2 bases and J by 5 bases, and 12 bases separated the two germline ends. The CDR3 covers 14 residues. Here the CDR3 reads CASSLKYSRETQYF. In DNA form, the CDR3 reads TGTGCCAGCAGCTTAAAATACTCGAGGGAGACCCAGTACTTC.

This chain connects TRBV29-1 to TRBJ2-7; 7 bases are a match to TRBD1. The length of the CDR3 is 14 residues. Germline loops: CDR1 SQVTM, CDR2 ANQGSEA. The J segment lost 5 bases and the V segment lost 2 bases, leaving 9 bases of the junction unmatched. DNA of the CDR3: TGCAGCGTTGAAAGACAGGGTTCTTCTGACGAGCAGTACTTC. Amino acid sequence: CSVERQGSSDEQYF.

This clonotype appeared many times. J is TRBJ2-5 and V is TRBV2, with 7 bases fitting TRBD2. This CDR3 spans 14 amino acids. Germline loops: CDR1 SNHLY, CDR2 FYNNEI. The junction had 9 bases not matched to a gene; V was cut back by 6 bases and J by 5 bases. The CDR3 DNA follows: TGTGCCAGCAGACCGGGGGGACTGAAGGAGACCCAGTACTTC. This codes for CASRPGGLKETQYF.

This clonotype has ten or more counts. This chain uses TRBV20-1 with TRBJ1-1; the D gene is possibly TRBD1 (5 bases). The V gene lost 0 bases and the J gene lost 5 bases, with 13 bases spanning the gap. CDR3 length: 14 residues. The V gene's germline CDR1 is DFQATT and CDR2 SNEGSKA (reference sequence). CDR3 bases: TGCAGTGCTAGAGATACAGCACGGGGGACTGAAGCTTTCTTT. Translating it yields CSARDTARGTEAFF.

Details on this clonotype: A single base separates this from a much larger clone, so it may be a read error. V is TRBV2 and J is TRBJ2-3; 11 bases fit TRBD2. The CDR3 sequence is 13 residues long. Germline CDR1 SNHLY, CDR2 FYNNEI. Here the CDR3 reads CAIGTSGTDTPYF. The CDR3 coding sequence is TGTGCCATCGGGACTAGCGGCACAGATACGCCGTATTTT.

This clonotype was seen many times. The chain combines TRBV20-1 with TRBJ2-7; D gene unclear. This CDR3 region has 10 residues. The V and J ends lost 0 bases and 5 bases respectively, with 2 bases between them. The germline V gene encodes CDR1 DFQATT and CDR2 SNEGSKA (reference sequence). The chain's CDR3 is CSARDNEQYF. For the CDR3, the DNA is TGCAGTGCTAGAGATAACGAGCAGTACTTC.

This clonotype has a handful of counts. The chain is built from TRBV11-2 and TRBJ1-1, with TRBD1 matching over 11 bases. The CDR3 sequence is 16 residues long. Looked up from germline, CDR1 is SGHAT and CDR2 is FQNNGV. J gave up 1 base and V 6 bases, and 7 bases lay outside the gene matches. CDR3 nucleotides: TGTGCCAGCAGAAACTCCGGGACAGGGGGGAACACTGAAGCTTTCTTT. Translated, it gives CASRNSGTGGNTEAFF.

This clonotype occurred many times. The chain is built from TRBV5-1 and TRBJ2-7; D unresolved. V was trimmed by 2 bases and J by 0 bases, leaving 9 bases between them. This CDR3 spans 14 amino acids. Per the germline V gene, CDR1 is SGHRS and CDR2 is YFSETQ. CDR3 region: CASSLMTDSYEQYF. The CDR3 DNA follows: TGCGCCAGCAGCTTAATGACGGACTCCTACGAGCAGTACTTC.

This clonotype was seen a few times. The V call is TRBV2, the J call TRBJ2-2; 10 positions match TRBD1. The V gene end was trimmed by 6 bases and the J gene end by 5 bases; junction bases not matched to a gene: 0. Germline lookup yields CDR1 SNHLY and CDR2 FYNNEI. This CDR3 region has 13 residues. The CDR3 reads CASRGQGTGELFF. The CDR3 DNA reads TGTGCCAGCAGGGGACAGGGGACCGGGGAGCTGTTTTTT.

There are many counts of this clonotype. The chain has TRBV7-2 and TRBJ1-2; 7 bases map to TRBD1. This CDR3 spans 13 amino acids. V dropped 5 bases and J dropped 6; count of bases not matched to a gene: 6. Germline-derived CDR1 and CDR2 are SGHTA and FQGNSA. In DNA form, the CDR3 reads TGTGCCAGCAGCCATGACAGGGTTAATGGCTACACCTTC. It translates to CASSHDRVNGYTF.

This clonotype was seen many times. The rearrangement uses TRBV7-9 and TRBJ1-1; D ambiguous. This CDR3 has 13 amino acids. CDR1 SEHNR and CDR2 FQNEAQ come from the germline V gene (reference sequence). Trimming left V 4 bases short and J 6 bases short, with 12 bases between. The CDR3 nucleotides are TGTGCCAGCAGCTATTACTCGGGATCTGAAGCTTTCTTT. The encoded protein is CASSYYSGSEAFF.

Ten or more counts support this clonotype. J is TRBJ1-2 and V is TRBV29-1; D might be TRBD1 (5 bases). Germline CDR1 SQVTM, CDR2 ANQGSEA. The V end lost 0 bases, the J end lost 6 bases, and 14 bases lay between the germline ends. CDR3 length equals 14 residues. CDR3 in DNA: TGCAGCGTTGAAGAAGAGGGGAGCAGAAATGGCTACACCTTC. It yields the protein CSVEEEGSRNGYTF.

In this sample, this clonotype turned up once. The chain couples TRBV12-3 or TRBV12-4 to TRBJ2-7; TRBD2 is a possible D gene (6 bases). This CDR3 region has 15 residues. The V gene lost 3 bases and the J gene lost 0 bases, with 12 bases spanning the gap. CDR3 sequence: CASSFWGDPSYEQYF. The CDR3 bases are TGTGCCAGCAGTTTTTGGGGGGACCCCTCCTACGAGCAGTACTTC.

Many counts were recorded for this clonotype. The chain uses TRBV29-1 and TRBJ2-1; TRBD2 matches at 13 bases. The ends lost 4 bases at V and 15 bases at J; junction bases unmatched: 9. This CDR3 is 13 amino acids long. CDR1 SQVTM and CDR2 ANQGSEA come from the germline V gene. The CDR3 reads CSVAGGLAGARFF. The CDR3, as DNA: TGCAGCGTTGCCGGAGGACTAGCGGGAGCAAGGTTCTTC.

This clonotype was seen a few times. The genes are TRBV7-9 and TRBJ1-1; possibly TRBD1 for D (5 bases). The CDR3 runs 15 residues. V shed 1 base and J shed 0 bases, with 9 bases lying between them. Germline CDR1 and CDR2: SEHNR and FQNEAQ (reference sequence). CDR3 loop: CASSLGRGLNTEAFF. CDR3 coding DNA: TGTGCCAGCAGCTTAGGGCGGGGCTTGAACACTGAAGCTTTCTTT.

This clonotype showed up many times. The chain is built from TRBV20-1 and TRBJ2-1; 10 bases agree with TRBD1. The J segment lost 0 bases and the V segment lost 8 bases, leaving 10 bases of the junction unmatched. Germline V gives CDR1 DFQATT, CDR2 SNEGSKA (reference sequence). This CDR3 is built from 16 residues. The CDR3 sequence: CSRRDRGKSSYNEQFF. The CDR3 DNA reads TGCAGTCGCCGGGACAGGGGTAAAAGCTCCTACAATGAGCAGTTCTTC.